This is a list of T cell receptor beta chains from one sample in a study of T cell changes during pregnancy in multiple sclerosis. Assay used: immunoSEQ multiplex PCR; TCRdb lists only in-frame clones, some missing. Of tens of thousands of clones in the sample, approximately 91% were seen once. The specimen comprised peripheral blood, sampled in the second trimester of pregnancy. These receptors all stem from a female donor in good health, enrolled as a control in a pregnancy study. Both conserved end residues are part of each CDR3. The D gene is left open where the match is weak. Where a row states a size, it is once, few, many or the class of an expanded clone; other rows omit it.

abundance: once; j_gene: TRBJ1-6; d_gene: .; v_gene: TRBV27; CDR3aa: CATRSGGRTSNSPLHF; CDR3nt: TGTGCCACTCGCTCGGGGGGCCGAACGTCTAACTCACCCCTCCACTTT
abundance: .; j_gene: TRBJ1-2; d_gene: TRBD1; v_gene: TRBV6-1; CDR3aa: CASSKPGQGLYGYTF; CDR3nt: TGTGCCAGCAGTAAGCCGGGACAGGGGCTATATGGCTACACCTTC
abundance: once; j_gene: TRBJ1-5; d_gene: TRBD1; v_gene: TRBV28; CDR3aa: CASSLPGGISNQPQHF; CDR3nt: TGTGCCAGCAGTTTACCAGGGGGCATTAGCAATCAGCCCCAGCATTTT
abundance: .; j_gene: TRBJ2-1; d_gene: TRBD2; v_gene: TRBV5-4; CDR3aa: CASSLGGLAGYNEQFF; CDR3nt: TGTGCCAGCAGCTTGGGAGGTCTAGCGGGCTACAATGAGCAGTTCTTC
abundance: .; j_gene: TRBJ2-1; d_gene: TRBD2; v_gene: TRBV29-1; CDR3aa: CSVGIAGGYNEQFF; CDR3nt: TGCAGCGTTGGAATAGCGGGAGGCTACAATGAGCAGTTCTTC
abundance: .; j_gene: TRBJ2-7; d_gene: TRBD2; v_gene: TRBV5-6; CDR3aa: CASSLTSGNEQYF; CDR3nt: TGTGCCAGCAGCTTGACTAGCGGGAACGAGCAGTACTTC
abundance: .; j_gene: TRBJ2-5; d_gene: .; v_gene: TRBV7-2; CDR3aa: CASSPIGQAGGTQYF; CDR3nt: TGTGCCAGCAGCCCCATAGGACAGGCGGGGGGGACCCAGTACTTC
abundance: .; j_gene: TRBJ2-2; d_gene: TRBD2; v_gene: TRBV7-6; CDR3aa: CASSLNVAGANTGELFF; CDR3nt: TGTGCCAGCAGCCTGAACGTAGCGGGAGCGAACACCGGGGAGCTGTTTTTT
abundance: .; j_gene: TRBJ1-4; d_gene: .; v_gene: TRBV2; CDR3aa: CASSEQTALITEKLFF; CDR3nt: TGTGCCAGCAGTGAACAGACAGCGCTCATCACTGAAAAACTGTTTTTT
abundance: .; j_gene: TRBJ2-7; d_gene: .; v_gene: TRBV28; CDR3aa: CASSLSGLDYEQYF; CDR3nt: TGTGCCAGCAGTTTATCGGGACTGGACTACGAGCAGTACTTC